These 14 T cell receptor beta chains share one sample of origin, sequenced in a study of Tregs in tolerant kidney transplant recipients. The antigens these receptors bind are not known. Generated by immunoSEQ multiplex PCR, the TCRdb table keeps only in-frame clones and is missing some. The sample yields approximately 8,700 clones, about 44% seen once. What was sequenced was CD4+ T cells from blood cultured with allogeneic cells. All receptors derive from a human donor in good health.

This clone is medium-sized in the sample. The rearrangement uses TRBV7-9 and TRBJ1-1, with a tentative D call TRBD1 (6 bases). V lost 5 bases and J lost 4, with 17 bases in between. Germline lookup yields CDR1 SEHNR and CDR2 FQNEAQ (reference sequence). The CDR3 runs 15 residues. The CDR3 here is CASSLGGARSTEAFF. Written as DNA, the CDR3 is TGTGCCAGCAGCCTAGGGGGGGCCCGGAGCACTGAAGCTTTCTTT.

V gene TRBV6-5 combines with J gene TRBJ1-1, with D uncertain. This CDR3 is built from 14 residues. CDR1 MNHEY and CDR2 SVGAGI come from the germline V gene. V was clipped by 5 bases and J by 1 base, with 11 bases between them. The CDR3 DNA sequence: TGTGCCAGCAGTGACCGGCGGAGGAACACTGAAGCTTTCTTT. This encodes CASSDRRRNTEAFF.

Relative to its sample, this clone is medium-sized. The chain is built from TRBV6-5 and TRBJ1-5; tentative D call: TRBD1 (6 bases). This CDR3 contains 14 residues. Germline-derived CDR1 and CDR2 are MNHEY and SVGAGI. V was trimmed by 6 bases and J by 3 bases, leaving 12 bases between them. The DNA for the CDR3 is TGTGCCAGCAGCCGAGGACAGTTCAATCAGCCCCAGCATTTT. It codes for CASSRGQFNQPQHF.

The rearrangement links TRBV6-5 to TRBJ1-6; weak D call: TRBD1 (5 bases). Per the germline V gene, CDR1 is MNHEY and CDR2 is SVGAGI. The CDR3 totals 15 residues. Trimming pared 2 bases from V and 13 bases from J, leaving 18 bases between. The CDR3 sequence: CASSYREFGGFPLHF. The DNA of the CDR3 is TGTGCCAGCAGTTACAGGGAGTTTGGGGGATTCCCCCTCCACTTT.

V usage is TRBV7-4 and J usage is TRBJ1-2, with 7 bases fitting TRBD1. The germline V gene has CDR1 SGHVT and CDR2 SQSDAQ. The CDR3 has 14 amino acids. J was trimmed by 4 bases and V by 6 bases; bases with no gene match: 8. The CDR3: CASRPGGVGYGYTF. DNA for the CDR3: TGTGCCAGCAGGCCAGGGGGGGTCGGCTATGGCTACACCTTC.

This clone turned up a few times. This chain links TRBV7-2 with TRBJ2-3; weak D call: TRBD2 (7 bases). V lost 5 bases and J lost 6, with 24 bases in between. CDR1 and CDR2 (germline): SGHTA, FQGNSA. There are 17 residues in the CDR3. CDR3 in amino acids: CASSPVGRGPRRDTQYF. CDR3 nucleotides: TGTGCCAGCAGCCCCGTCGGGCGGGGGCCCCGACGGGATACGCAGTATTTT.

This clone is deemed medium-sized. The junction and the germline gene differ at one end; a read error may be behind it. The CDR3 region has the DNA TGTGCCAGCAGGAGAAGCGGGAGGGAACATTTT. The encoded protein is CASRRSGREHF. The chain uses TRBV6-5 and TRBJ2-3; 10 bases match TRBD2. There are 11 residues in the CDR3. Germline V CDR1 and CDR2: MNHEY, SVGAGI.

In this sample, this clone turned up once. The V call is TRBV7-3, the J call TRBJ2-7; 8 bases agree with TRBD2. V lost 3 bases, J lost 2 bases, and 6 bases stayed unmatched. Germline V gene data show CDR1 as SGHTA and CDR2 as FQGTGA. The CDR3 runs 15 residues. As DNA, the CDR3 is TGTGCCAGCAGCTTTCGGCCGGGACTAGCCTACGAGCAGTACTTC. This gives the protein CASSFRPGLAYEQYF.

The J gene is TRBJ1-4, the V gene TRBV10-3, with 7 bases fitting TRBD1. Germline V gives CDR1 ENHRY, CDR2 SYGVKD. V dropped 6 bases and J dropped 7; count of bases not matched to a gene: 11. The CDR3 totals 15 residues. In DNA, the CDR3 is TGTGCCATCAGCCCCTGGACAGGACCATTTGAAAAACTGTTTTTT. Translated, it gives CAISPWTGPFEKLFF.

This clone is judged medium-sized. The chain carries TRBV18 and TRBJ2-7; possibly TRBD1 or TRBD2 for D (6 bases each). Trimming took off 3 bases at V and 6 bases at J, with 21 bases between the two ends. The CDR3 consists of 16 residues. The germline V gene has CDR1 KGHSH and CDR2 LQKENI. The CDR3: CASSPHSAPGAFEQYF. The DNA of the CDR3 is TGTGCCAGCTCACCTCACAGCGCCCCGGGGGCCTTCGAGCAGTACTTC.

The chain employs TRBV20-1 and TRBJ1-1; weak D call: TRBD1 (5 bases). The V end was cut by 6 bases, the J end by 9 bases, with 11 bases between. Germline CDR1 reads DFQATT; CDR2 reads SNEGSKA (reference sequence). This CDR3 spans 10 amino acids. CDR3 sequence: CSAFGTKAFF. DNA of the CDR3: TGCAGTGCATTCGGGACGAAAGCTTTCTTT.

This sequence joins TRBV15 and TRBJ1-2; TRBD1 matches at 11 bases. The ends lost 5 bases at V and 7 bases at J; junction bases unmatched: 12. Germline V gene sequence: CDR1 LNHNV, CDR2 YYDKDF (reference sequence). The CDR3 covers 16 residues. The CDR3 loop is CATSPGGGQGAFGYTF. The CDR3 bases are TGTGCCACCAGCCCCGGGGGAGGACAGGGGGCTTTTGGCTACACCTTC. The full variable domain, completed using reference TRBV15 and TRBJ1-2, is DAMVIQNPRYQVTQFGKPVTLSCSQTLNHNVMYWYQQKSSQAPKLLFHYYDKDFNNEADTPDNFQSRRPNTSFCFLDIRSPGLGDTAMYLCATSPGGGQGAFGYTFGSGTRLTVV.

V is TRBV6-5 and J is TRBJ2-7; 9 bases map to TRBD1. CDR1 and CDR2 from the germline V gene are MNHEY and SVGAGI. There are 14 residues in the CDR3. The J segment lost 1 base and the V segment lost 6 bases, leaving 4 bases of the junction unmatched. CDR3 nucleotide sequence: TGTGCCAGCAGCACCGGGACAGGGTCCTACGAGCAGTACTTC. Translating it yields CASSTGTGSYEQYF.

The chain uses TRBV11-2 and TRBJ2-3; D gene unclear. Trimming removed 4 bases from V and 2 bases from J, with 19 bases in between. Germline assignment: CDR1 SGHAT and CDR2 FQNNGV. CDR3 size: 17 residues. DNA for the CDR3: TGTGCCAGCAGCTGGGCGACGGTGCGCTCCTTCACAGATACGCAGTATTTT. It translates to CASSWATVRSFTDTQYF.